This T cell receptor (beta chain) came from a study of T cell responses to AZD1222 COVID-19 vaccine. Study context: Pooling of second doses given at about 4 or about 12 weeks was done. Study findings and constraints: Close to half of all spike-specific TCRs reportedly target regions of the variants that are unmutated.

The method was immunoSEQ multiplex PCR; TCRdb's version includes in-frame clones alone and lacks a portion of them. Here the sample spans tens of thousands of clones, over 70% being singletons. Germline loops: CDR1 GTSNPN, CDR2 SVGIG (reference sequence). V was trimmed by 4 bases and J by 6 bases, leaving 13 bases between them. This CDR3 has 14 amino acids. Of note for this clone: Its antigen is unknown.

The TCR sequence derives from an adult in good health. The V call is TRBV30, the J call TRBJ1-6; D may be TRBD1 (5 bases). Source: peripheral blood, taken on day 0 of AZD1222 vaccination. The CDR3 DNA reads TGTGCCTGGAATCAGGGCAGAAGTAATTCACCCCTCCACTTT. Translating it yields CAWNQGRSNSPLHF.